Following are 2 T cell receptor beta chains from one sample sequenced in a study of blood T cell repertoires in COVID-19. Profiling relied on immunoSEQ multiplex PCR, and the TCRdb table lists in-frame clones only, not all of them. Among 35,000 to 45,000 clones listed, about 90% were seen once. The sequenced material came from peripheral blood. These receptors all come from a man between 60 and 75 years old with acute or convalescent COVID-19.

This chain connects TRBV29-1 to TRBJ1-2, with a weak D call TRBD1 (6 bases). The germline V gene encodes CDR1 SQVTM and CDR2 ANQGSEA. The length of the CDR3 is 13 residues. Trimming shortened V by 4 bases and J by 7 bases, and 16 bases separated the two germline ends. CDR3 bases: TGCAGCGTTGGTACAGGGCGGTTCTCTGGCTACACCTTC. The encoded protein is CSVGTGRFSGYTF.

This clone is a singleton in its sample. Written as DNA, the CDR3 is TGTGCCAGTAGTATAACGTCGGCGGGAGGCCCCTACGAGCAGTACTTC. Translation gives CASSITSAGGPYEQYF. J is TRBJ2-7 and V is TRBV19, with 8 bases aligning to TRBD2. The CDR3 contains 16 residues. V shed 2 bases, J shed 2 bases, and the junction held 8 bases outside the gene matches. Germline loops: CDR1 LNHDA, CDR2 SQIVND (reference sequence).